A single sample gave rise to the 3 T cell receptor beta chains below, sequenced in a study of blood T cell repertoires in COVID-19. Measured with immunoSEQ multiplex PCR; TCRdb has only the in-frame clones, and not every one. Of some 350,000 clones listed, around 91% are singletons. Material: peripheral blood. The source of these receptors is a woman under 30 who had recovered from COVID-19.

This clone was seen just once. V is TRBV2 and J is TRBJ2-6; D uncertain. Germline assignment: CDR1 SNHLY and CDR2 FYNNEI. The CDR3 extends over 11 amino acids. The V end was cut by 10 bases, the J end by 3 bases, with 4 bases between. DNA of the CDR3: TGTGCCATCCGTGGGGCCAACGTCCTGACTTTC. Its translation is CAIRGANVLTF.

The rearrangement links TRBV2 to TRBJ1-2; D perhaps matches TRBD1 (6 bases). Deletions cut 7 bases from V and 5 bases from J, with 11 bases between. This CDR3 has 12 residues. Looked up from germline, CDR1 is SNHLY and CDR2 is FYNNEI. CDR3 in amino acids: CASMGRGYGYTF. The CDR3 nucleotides read TGTGCCAGCATGGGCAGGGGTTATGGCTACACCTTC.

This clone was seen a single time. The rearrangement joins TRBV27 to TRBJ2-3; TRBD2 matches 11 bases. The CDR3 runs 19 residues. The trim removed 6 bases at V and 2 bases at J, leaving 16 bases unmatched. Germline assignment: CDR1 MNHEY and CDR2 SMNVEV (reference sequence). The CDR3 nucleotides read TGTGCCAGCAGCCTATCTGGTAGCGGGAGGGCCCGGGTCACAGATACGCAGTATTTT. Its protein is CASSLSGSGRARVTDTQYF.